This T cell receptor beta chain was profiled in a study of cytomegalovirus exposure and HLA in healthy donors. Study findings and constraints: Listed as cytomegalovirus-associated were 164 TCR beta chains.

On this clone itself: Its antigen is as yet unknown.

Use of 60 Vbeta and 13 Jbeta primers characterized the PCR. Produced via immunoSEQ multiplex PCR; TCRdb's table is partial and in-frame only. The sample includes about 150,000 clones, roughly three quarters of them seen just once. The sample consisted of PBMCs. The TCR sequence derives from a man aged 25 to 40 in good health and CMV-seropositive.

CDR3 region: CASTTRTGGEKLFF. The DNA of the CDR3 is TGTGCCAGTACCACCCGGACAGGGGGGGAAAAACTGTTTTTT. V usage is TRBV19 and J usage is TRBJ1-4; TRBD1 agrees at 10 bases. CDR3 length: 14 residues. The germline V gene encodes CDR1 LNHDA and CDR2 SQIVND (reference sequence). V dropped 7 bases and J dropped 8; count of bases not matched to a gene: 7.